In its sample, the clone carrying this T cell receptor beta chain was seen a few times. Its target is not known. The data stem from a study of T-cell memory formation after mild COVID-19. The CDR3 has 14 residues. Germline CDR1 is DFQATT and CDR2 is SNEGSKA (reference sequence). The V end was cut by 5 bases, the J end by 3 bases, with 13 bases between. Study results and limitations: Prior to infection, memory already included some responding clones, suggesting cross-reactive memory joined. Nothing showed for sure that second-wave clones peaking on day 37 were SARS-CoV-2 specific. Mostly located in CM and EM were contracting CD4+ clones, with contracting CD8+ clones located in EMRA.

Constant-segment-primed 5'RACE gave TCR alpha and TCR beta cDNA libraries with sample barcodes and UMIs. TCRdb processed the 5' RACE reads anew with MiXCR; each CDR3 protein has one entry. The sample lists over 60,000 distinct CDR3 sequences; 16% were seen once. Sequencing was performed on PBMCs or a T cell subset sorted from them (not recorded which). This TCR was sampled from an adult woman who had mild COVID-19 (a few samples of this study predate the infection). Cell type and time point are not known. The chain has TRBV20-1 and TRBJ2-2, with D possibly being TRBD2 (5 bases). The CDR3 spells CSASSGEHTGELFF. The CDR3 DNA reads as TGCAGTGCTTCCTCCGGGGAGCACACCGGGGAGCTGTTTTTT.